This TCR beta chain was identified in a study of patients and donors after allogeneic stem cell transplantation. CDR1 and CDR2 from the germline V gene are SGHRS and YFSETQ. The CDR3 sequence is 13 residues long. Between the trimmed V and J ends, which lost 5 bases and 3 bases, there was a span of 8 bases. MiXCR, run by TCRdb on the RT-PCR reads, gives a single entry per CDR3 protein. The sample lists roughly 940,000 distinct CDR3 sequences, about a sixth occurring once. There are a few counts of this clonotype. Sequencing was performed on blood, either unsorted or a sorted T cell fraction (not recorded which). V is TRBV5-1 and J is TRBJ1-4; D uncertain. This receptor was taken from a human donor who was either an allogeneic HSCT recipient or a stem cell or donor lymphocyte infusion donor (not recorded which). It is not recorded whose cells these are; they may come from a transplant donor. CDR3 in DNA: TGCGCCAGCAGGACACTATCTAATGAAAAACTGTTTTTT. This gives the protein CASRTLSNEKLFF.